The clone carrying this T cell receptor beta chain appeared once. The source of the sample is a study of shared clonotypes between healthy human individuals. CD4+ cells underwent separation, giving CD45RA+ naive and CD45RA-negative memory subsets. The length of the CDR3 is 14 residues. Germline loops: CDR1 MGHDK, CDR2 SYGVNS. Deletions cut 1 base from V and 1 base from J, with 7 bases between. Using immunoSEQ multiplex PCR, the repertoire was profiled, and TCRdb retains in-frame clones only, with some absent. Of around 2.1 million clones detected, 90% to 97% appear once; the ten largest clones hold approximately 0.13%.

Sequences were obtained from naive CD4+ T cells sorted from blood. Subset denoted: CD45RA+ positively selected. The sequence was obtained from a man between 18 and 35 years old in good health. The V and J genes are TRBV25-1 and TRBJ2-5; D unclear. The CDR3 nucleotides are TGTGCCAGCAGTGAATTAAACTTCCAAGAGACCCAGTACTTC. Its protein product is CASSELNFQETQYF.